The subject of this entry is one T cell receptor (beta chain). Its antigen remains unidentified. TEMRA, effector memory, memory and naive subsets, all unstimulated, were sequenced in three donor pairs. These data originate in a study of siplizumab effects on memory and regulatory T cells. Overall study results and limits: Naive T cells apparently outstripped memory cells in diversity and seemed major alloresponse contributors. Roughly 75-96% of proliferating CD4+ or CD8+ clones lacked a naive or memory phenotype that could be assigned.

Each sample yielded 90,000 to 100,000 assayed TCR templates. The table came from immunoSEQ multiplex PCR; TCRdb's copy has only in-frame clones and leaves some out. The repertoire has roughly 26,000 clones, 84% of them found once; the top ten carry 20% to 25%. This sequence originates from a human donor in good health. Sequencing input: memory CD4+ T cells sorted from blood.

Here the CDR3 reads CASSPQLGSSTDTQYF. The DNA for the CDR3 is TGTGCCAGCAGCCCCCAACTGGGCTCTAGCACAGATACGCAGTATTTT. The J gene is TRBJ2-3, the V gene TRBV11-2; D is unresolved. This CDR3 is built from 16 residues. The V gene lost 5 bases and the J gene lost 0 bases, with 15 bases spanning the gap. Looked up from germline, CDR1 is SGHAT and CDR2 is FQNNGV.